The 28 T cell receptor beta chains reported below all come from one sample, sequenced in a study of blood T cell repertoires in COVID-19. TCRdb keeps only in-frame clones here, not all; method: immunoSEQ multiplex PCR. The table includes 200,000 or so clones, about 87% detected once. Source material: peripheral blood. These receptors all come from a man under 40 with COVID-19, enrolled during active disease.

This clone has a handful of counts. This chain links TRBV28 with TRBJ1-1, with D possibly TRBD1 on 5 matching bases. The germline V and J ends were trimmed by 3 bases and 4 bases, with 15 bases remaining between them. The CDR3 runs 15 residues. Germline loops: CDR1 MDHEN, CDR2 SYDVKM. CDR3 DNA sequence: TGTGCCAGCAGTTTCCGGGGCGGGGTTTTCACTGAAGCTTTCTTT. Its translation: CASSFRGGVFTEAFF.

V and J are TRBV24-1 and TRBJ1-3; 7 bases align to TRBD1. Trimming cost V 8 bases and J 8 bases; bases outside gene matches: 23. The length of the CDR3 is 18 residues. Germline V CDR1 and CDR2: KGHDR, SFDVKD. This CDR3 reads CATTLQGISLPRGDTIYF. The CDR3 DNA reads TGTGCCACCACCTTACAGGGGATTAGTCTCCCCAGGGGGGACACCATATATTTT.

The chain is built from TRBV7-9 and TRBJ1-1, with D perhaps matching TRBD1 (5 bases). Germline V CDR1 and CDR2: SEHNR, FQNEAQ (reference sequence). This CDR3 contains 13 residues. Deletions cut 7 bases from V and 4 bases from J, with 13 bases between. The CDR3 region is CASTAGVGTEAFF. DNA of the CDR3: TGTGCCAGCACTGCGGGGGTGGGCACTGAAGCTTTCTTT.

The V gene is TRBV10-2, the J gene TRBJ1-3; 7 nucleotides agree with TRBD1. Trimming cost V 1 base and J 16 bases; bases outside gene matches: 10. CDR3 size: 13 residues. Per the germline V gene, CDR1 is WSHSY and CDR2 is SAAADI. The CDR3 here is CASSEFPGQLSYF. As DNA, the CDR3 is TGCGCCAGCAGTGAGTTCCCGGGACAGCTCTCTTATTTT.

The sample holds one count of this clone. The CDR3 nucleotides read TGTGCCAGCAGCCATGGACAGGGGACGTTCACTGAAGCTTTCTTT. Translating gives CASSHGQGTFTEAFF. The chain uses TRBV6-5 and TRBJ1-1; 9 bases align to TRBD1. The germline V gene has CDR1 MNHEY and CDR2 SVGAGI. This CDR3 spans 15 amino acids. The trim removed 6 bases at V and 4 bases at J, leaving 9 bases unmatched.

The gene calls are TRBV18 and TRBJ1-6; 8 bases align to TRBD1. After removal of 3 bases from V and 5 bases from J, the junction contained 6 bases not matched to a gene. Looked up from germline, CDR1 is KGHSH and CDR2 is LQKENI. The CDR3 sequence is 16 residues long. This chain's CDR3 is CASSPFAGQDNSPLHF. DNA of the CDR3: TGTGCCAGCTCACCGTTCGCGGGACAGGATAATTCACCCCTCCACTTT.

The chain employs TRBV6-5 and TRBJ1-3, with D perhaps matching TRBD1 (5 bases). Germline-derived CDR1 and CDR2 are MNHEY and SVGAGI. Trimming removed 5 bases from V and 0 bases from J, with 11 bases in between. The CDR3 sequence is 15 residues long. The CDR3 region is CASSPRGYSGNTIYF. The CDR3 nucleotides read TGTGCCAGCAGTCCTCGGGGGTACTCTGGAAACACCATATATTTT.

CDR3 bases: TGTGCCTCCCACGGACAGGGACCTAGCACAGATACGCAGTATTTT. It yields the protein CASHGQGPSTDTQYF. The V call is TRBV27, the J call TRBJ2-3; 8 bases line up with TRBD1. The junction had 10 bases not matched to a gene; V was cut back by 11 bases and J by 0 bases. This CDR3 has 15 amino acids. Germline CDR1 reads MNHEY; CDR2 reads SMNVEV (reference sequence).

The J gene is TRBJ2-1, the V gene TRBV19; 9 bases fit TRBD2. CDR1 is LNHDA, CDR2 SQIVND, per germline (reference sequence). The CDR3 consists of 14 residues. Trimming at V came to 6 bases and at J to 4 bases, leaving 4 bases not matched to a gene. CDR3: CASRPGLAYNEQFF. For the CDR3, the DNA is TGTGCCAGTAGACCGGGACTAGCTTACAATGAGCAGTTCTTC.

The chain links TRBV27 to TRBJ2-1; perhaps TRBD2 as D (5 bases). CDR3 length equals 17 residues. Looked up from germline, CDR1 is MNHEY and CDR2 is SMNVEV (reference sequence). The V gene lost 2 bases and the J gene lost 4 bases, with 18 bases spanning the gap. The CDR3 is CASSLTGILPLYNEQFF. The CDR3 coding sequence is TGTGCCAGCAGTTTAACCGGGATCCTCCCCCTTTACAATGAGCAGTTCTTC.

The chain combines TRBV10-1 with TRBJ1-5; TRBD1 is a possible D gene (6 bases). The CDR3 is 12 residues long. The germline V gene has CDR1 WNHNN and CDR2 SYGVQD (reference sequence). The V gene lost 9 bases and the J gene lost 5 bases, with 11 bases spanning the gap. The CDR3: CARVQGDQPQHF. The CDR3 region has the DNA TGCGCCAGAGTACAGGGAGATCAGCCCCAGCATTTT.

In nucleotides, the CDR3 is TGTGCCAGCAGCTTAAACAGGGGGCGTGACTATGGCTACACCTTC. Translating it yields CASSLNRGRDYGYTF. The gene calls are TRBV5-4 and TRBJ1-2; 9 positions match TRBD1. There are 15 residues in the CDR3. CDR1 and CDR2 from the germline V gene are SGHNT and YYREEE (reference sequence). J lost 3 bases, V lost 2 bases, and 5 bases had no gene match. The variable domain in full, completed from reference TRBV5-4 and TRBJ1-2, reads ETGVTQSPTHLIKTRGQQVTLRCSSQSGHNTVSWYQQALGQGPQFIFQYYREEENGRGNFPPRFSGLQFPNYSSELNVNALELDDSALYLCASSLNRGRDYGYTFGSGTRLTVV.

The rearrangement uses TRBV4-3 and TRBJ1-2, with unresolved D. V dropped 0 bases and J dropped 2 bases, with 13 bases sitting between them. This CDR3 has 16 amino acids. CDR1 and CDR2 (germline): LGHNA, YSLEER. For the CDR3, the DNA is TGCGCCAGCAGCCAAGATTTGGCGGCGTTGAACTATGGCTACACCTTC. Protein: CASSQDLAALNYGYTF.

The chain has TRBV18 and TRBJ2-1; tentative D call: TRBD1 (6 bases). The V gene's germline CDR1 is KGHSH and CDR2 LQKENI. V gave up 1 base and J gave up 10 bases, with 14 bases separating them. This CDR3 spans 14 amino acids. CDR3 sequence reads: CASSPRSDRGEQFF. In nucleotides, the CDR3 is TGTGCCAGCTCACCACGGTCGGACAGAGGAGAGCAGTTCTTC. Full variable domain (rest looked up from reference TRBV18 and TRBJ2-1): NAGVMQNPRHLVRRRGQEARLRCSPMKGHSHVYWYRQLPEEGLKFMVYLQKENIIDESGMPKERFSAEFPKEGPSILRIQQVVRGDSAAYFCASSPRSDRGEQFFGPGTRLTVL.

The chain carries TRBV2 and TRBJ1-6; possibly TRBD1 for D (5 bases). This CDR3 spans 16 amino acids. Germline assignment: CDR1 SNHLY and CDR2 FYNNEI. The ends were cut back, 7 bases at V and 4 bases at J, with 17 bases in the middle. The CDR3 sequence: CASTQRGQDYNSPLHF. In nucleotides, the CDR3 is TGTGCCAGCACACAGCGGGGCCAAGATTATAATTCACCCCTCCACTTT.

The genes are TRBV12-3 or TRBV12-4 and TRBJ2-1; 8 bases match TRBD2. V dropped 7 bases and J dropped 2; count of bases not matched to a gene: 1. The CDR3 is 13 amino acids. The CDR3 is CASKGLAYNEQFF. The CDR3, as DNA: TGTGCCAGCAAGGGACTAGCCTACAATGAGCAGTTCTTC.

This clone has at least ten counts. The chain employs TRBV3-1 (or the pseudogene TRBV3-2) and TRBJ1-1; no reliable D call. Germline-derived CDR1 and CDR2 are LGHDT and YNNKEL (reference sequence). This CDR3 has 15 residues. Trimming took off 1 base at V and 3 bases at J, with 12 bases between the two ends. DNA for the CDR3: TGTGCCAGCAGCCAAGTCGAGTTTGGTTACACTGAAGCTTTCTTT. It codes for CASSQVEFGYTEAFF.

The chain employs TRBV4-1 and TRBJ2-7, with 9 bases aligning to TRBD1. With 1 base clipped from V and 3 bases from J, the junction kept 4 bases outside the gene matches. CDR3 length: 15 amino acids. CDR1 is MGHRA, CDR2 YSYEKL, per germline. CDR3 sequence reads: CASSQGQGDYYEQYF. In DNA, the CDR3 is TGCGCCAGCAGCCAAGGACAGGGGGACTACTACGAGCAGTACTTC.

This clone was found once. Other nucleotide sequences from this sample produce the same CDR3. The V and J genes are TRBV4-1 and TRBJ1-6; 11 nucleotides agree with TRBD1. The CDR3 is 15 residues long. The germline CDR1 and CDR2 sequences are MGHRA and YSYEKL. Trimming cost V 4 bases and J 8 bases; bases outside gene matches: 4. DNA of the CDR3: TGCGCCAGCAGCCTTCAGGGACAGGGGGATTCACCCCTCCACTTT. Its protein is CASSLQGQGDSPLHF.

This clone was found once. V is TRBV5-1 and J is TRBJ2-1; no clear D. The CDR3 is 13 amino acids. From germline, CDR1 is SGHRS and CDR2 YFSETQ. V was clipped by 7 bases and J by 5 bases, with 13 bases between them. In nucleotides, the CDR3 is TGCGCCAGCGGCTATAATTCCCACAATGAGCAGTTCTTC. It yields the protein CASGYNSHNEQFF.

The chain is built from TRBV28 and TRBJ2-1, with 7 nucleotides matching TRBD2. This CDR3 is 16 amino acids long. V shed 3 bases and J 3 bases; nucleotides not matched to a gene: 8. Germline V gene lookup returns CDR1 MDHEN and CDR2 SYDVKM. CDR3 nucleotide sequence: TGTGCCAGCAGTTTCCCTACGGGACTAATCTACAATGAGCAGTTCTTC. It is translated as CASSFPTGLIYNEQFF.

This clone has only one observation. This chain connects TRBV30 to TRBJ2-5; the D gene is possibly TRBD2 (5 bases). V lost 0 bases and J lost 2, with 19 bases in between. The CDR3 has 17 residues. Germline V lookup: CDR1 GTSNPN, CDR2 SVGIG (reference sequence). The CDR3 reads CAWSVLGGGVQQETQYF. The DNA of the CDR3 is TGTGCCTGGAGTGTATTAGGAGGCGGAGTCCAGCAAGAGACCCAGTACTTC.

The chain has TRBV6-2 or TRBV6-3 and TRBJ1-1, with 8 bases identical to TRBD1. The CDR3 loop spans 17 amino acids. J gave up 0 bases and V 6 bases, and 12 bases lay outside the gene matches. The germline gives CDR1 MNHEY, CDR2 SVGEGT. The CDR3 region is CASSELGTGQLNTEAFF. The CDR3 DNA reads as TGTGCCAGCAGCGAACTGGGGACAGGCCAATTGAACACTGAAGCTTTCTTT.

The chain carries TRBV11-2 and TRBJ2-2; D is possibly TRBD2 (5 bases). In germline, CDR1 is SGHAT, CDR2 FQNNGV. The CDR3 consists of 14 residues. V lost 4 bases and J lost 4, with 10 bases in between. CDR3 sequence: CASSSIRGTGELFF. The CDR3 DNA reads as TGTGCCAGCAGCTCGATACGGGGCACCGGGGAGCTGTTTTTT. The full variable domain, completed using reference TRBV11-2 and TRBJ2-2, is EAGVAQSPRYKIIEKRQSVAFWCNPISGHATLYWYQQILGQGPKLLIQFQNNGVVDDSQLPKDRFSAERLKGVDSTLKIQPAKLEDSAVYLCASSSIRGTGELFFGEGSRLTVL.

The rearrangement uses TRBV28 and TRBJ2-2, with D perhaps TRBD2 (6 bases). The V gene's germline CDR1 is MDHEN and CDR2 SYDVKM. V was pared by 5 bases and J by 5 bases, with 15 bases between. CDR3 length: 15 amino acids. CDR3 in amino acids: CASSPQGGRTGELFF. CDR3 nucleotide sequence: TGTGCCAGCAGTCCCCAGGGAGGAAGGACCGGGGAGCTGTTTTTT.

V and J are TRBV20-1 and TRBJ1-2; TRBD1 matches 8 bases. Germline-derived CDR1 and CDR2 are DFQATT and SNEGSKA (reference sequence). The CDR3 spans 11 residues. The V and J ends lost 4 bases and 6 bases, in that order; junction bases with no gene match: 1. CDR3 DNA sequence: TGCAGTGCTACACAGGGGGATGGCTACACCTTC. It encodes CSATQGDGYTF.

CDR3 protein: CASSPMGDNPYEQYF. DNA of the CDR3: TGTGCCAGCTCACCAATGGGGGACAACCCCTACGAGCAGTACTTC. The chain recombines TRBV18 with TRBJ2-7; D possibly corresponds to TRBD1 (6 bases). CDR3 length equals 15 residues. Germline V CDR1 and CDR2: KGHSH, LQKENI. V dropped 2 bases and J dropped 2 bases, with 13 bases sitting between them.

The rearrangement uses TRBV4-2 and TRBJ2-7; D not certain. Germline CDR1 LGHNA, CDR2 YNFKEQ. The CDR3 totals 15 residues. V was cut by 0 bases and J by 4 bases, with 13 bases left in between. The CDR3 reads CASSQDRGGVYEQYF. CDR3 sequence (DNA): TGTGCCAGCAGCCAAGATCGTGGCGGAGTTTACGAGCAGTACTTC.